A single sample gave rise to the 17 T cell receptor beta chains below, sequenced in a study of shared clonotypes between healthy human individuals. Naive CD8 cells, CD45RO-negative and positively selected for CCR7, excluded terminally differentiated effector memory CD45RA+ cells. Produced via immunoSEQ multiplex PCR; TCRdb's table is partial and in-frame only. The table includes around 610,000 clones, approximately 96% detected once. Sequenced: naive CD8+ T cells sorted from blood. The receptors here all came from a woman in her 30s in good health.

This sequence joins TRBV6-1 and TRBJ1-1, with D unresolved. This CDR3 comprises 14 residues. Trimming removed 4 bases at V and 1 base at J, with 10 bases between. Germline lookup yields CDR1 MNHNS and CDR2 SASEGT. In nucleotides, the CDR3 is TGTGCCAGCAGTGGTCGACGGCCGAACACTGAAGCTTTCTTT. Amino acid sequence: CASSGRRPNTEAFF.

This rearrangement joins TRBV30 to TRBJ1-4; TRBD1 matches at 10 bases. Trimming at V came to 3 bases and at J to 6 bases, leaving 4 bases not matched to a gene. Germline assignment: CDR1 GTSNPN and CDR2 SVGIG (reference sequence). This CDR3 has 14 residues. CDR3 region: CAWSEGQGYEKLFF. As DNA, the CDR3 is TGTGCCTGGAGCGAGGGACAGGGGTATGAAAAACTGTTTTTT.

The rearrangement joins TRBV27 to TRBJ2-7, with a weak D call TRBD2 (5 bases). V was shortened by 0 bases and J by 4 bases, with 13 bases between the two germline ends. Germline CDR1 and CDR2: MNHEY and SMNVEV (reference sequence). The CDR3 loop spans 15 amino acids. CDR3 in amino acids: CASSLSAGRSYEQYF. CDR3 nucleotide sequence: TGTGCCAGCAGTTTATCGGCGGGTAGGTCGTACGAGCAGTACTTC.

This rearrangement joins TRBV28 to TRBJ2-3; tentative D call: TRBD2 (5 bases). The V end lost 8 bases, the J end lost 2 bases, and 29 bases lay between the germline ends. The CDR3 spans 19 residues. Germline V gene data show CDR1 as MDHEN and CDR2 as SYDVKM. Written as DNA, the CDR3 is TGTGCCAGCCTCGGACCCTCGGGGAGTCCCCATTATGTCACAGATACGCAGTATTTT. Its translation is CASLGPSGSPHYVTDTQYF.

There are a few counts of this clone. Other DNA sequences in the sample encode the same CDR3. V gene TRBV7-9 combines with J gene TRBJ1-5; tentative D call: TRBD1 (6 bases). CDR1 and CDR2 from the germline V gene are SEHNR and FQNEAQ (reference sequence). This CDR3 region has 14 residues. V was shortened by 1 base and J by 5 bases, with 9 bases between the two germline ends. CDR3 nucleotide sequence: TGTGCCAGCAGCTTAGTAGGGGGGGATCAGCCCCAGCATTTT. Translated: CASSLVGGDQPQHF.

The rearrangement uses TRBV7-9 and TRBJ2-7, with D tentatively TRBD1 or TRBD2 (5 bases each). The germline V gene has CDR1 SEHNR and CDR2 FQNEAQ (reference sequence). V shed 1 base and J shed 2 bases, with 9 bases lying between them. The CDR3 contains 14 residues. CDR3 sequence reads: CASSLGDGTYEQYF. CDR3 bases: TGTGCCAGCAGCTTAGGGGACGGTACCTACGAGCAGTACTTC. The complete variable domain, with remaining parts taken from reference TRBV7-9 and TRBJ2-7, reads DTGVSQNPRHKITKRGQNVTFRCDPISEHNRLYWYRQTLGQGPEFLTYFQNEAQLEKSRLLSDRFSAERPKGSFSTLEIQRTEQGDSAMYLCASSLGDGTYEQYFGPGTRLTVT.

The chain couples TRBV9 to TRBJ2-7; 8 nucleotides match TRBD1. The length of the CDR3 is 15 residues. The germline gives CDR1 SGDLS, CDR2 YYNGEE. V gave up 4 bases and J gave up 4 bases; unmatched junction bases: 10. The CDR3 sequence: CASSPRTGLRYEQYF. CDR3 bases: TGTGCCAGCAGCCCTCGGACAGGGCTCCGGTACGAGCAGTACTTC.

The chain uses TRBV4-1 and TRBJ2-5; 10 bases are a match to TRBD1. The end of the DNA aligns better with TRBJ2-7, so the J call may be wrong. Looked up from germline, CDR1 is MGHRA and CDR2 is YSYEKL. The CDR3 covers 15 residues. CDR3 loop: CASSPPGQGPYEQYF. The CDR3 coding sequence is TGCGCCAGCAGTCCCCCGGGACAGGGGCCCTACGAGCAGTACTTC.

V usage is TRBV15 and J usage is TRBJ1-5; 9 bases agree with TRBD1. The CDR3 extends over 13 amino acids. Germline CDR1 and CDR2: LNHNV and YYDKDF (reference sequence). Germline trimming cut 8 bases from V and 5 bases from J; bases unmatched to any gene: 4. For the CDR3, the DNA is TGTGCCACCGGACAGGGGCGCGATCAGCCCCAGCATTTT. Protein product: CATGQGRDQPQHF.

A single count supports this clone. J is TRBJ2-1 and V is TRBV7-9, with TRBD2 matching 7 bases. V was clipped by 3 bases and J by 6 bases; unmatched bases: 5. CDR3 length equals 14 residues. Germline CDR1 is SEHNR and CDR2 is FQNEAQ (reference sequence). In DNA form, the CDR3 reads TGTGCCAGCAGCTTGGTGGGACTAAGCAATGAGCAGTTCTTC. It encodes CASSLVGLSNEQFF.

The chain carries TRBV7-9 and TRBJ1-1, with a possible D match to TRBD1 (5 bases). Germline CDR1 is SEHNR and CDR2 is FQNEAQ (reference sequence). The germline V and J ends were trimmed by 7 bases and 7 bases, with 13 bases remaining between them. CDR3 size: 12 residues. CDR3 nucleotide sequence: TGTGCCAGCACCCCGGGGCTCAGTGAAGCTTTCTTT. Translated, it gives CASTPGLSEAFF.

This clone showed up just once. The chain carries TRBV7-8 and TRBJ2-1, with TRBD1 matching 10 bases. The trim removed 10 bases at V and 12 bases at J, leaving 3 bases unmatched. This CDR3 is built from 10 residues. CDR1 and CDR2 (germline): SGHVS, FQNEAQ. The DNA for the CDR3 is TGTGCCACGGACAGGGGGTTGCAGTTCTTC. Its protein is CATDRGLQFF.

There are a few counts of this clone. The V and J genes are TRBV29-1 and TRBJ1-1; D remains unclear. V was cut by 7 bases and J by 1 base, with 4 bases left in between. Germline assignment: CDR1 SQVTM and CDR2 ANQGSEA. This CDR3 is built from 10 residues. DNA of the CDR3: TGCAGCGGGACGAACACTGAAGCTTTCTTT. Translated: CSGTNTEAFF.

This chain links TRBV28 with TRBJ1-3; D perhaps matches TRBD1 (5 bases). The length of the CDR3 is 14 residues. The germline V and J ends were trimmed by 10 bases and 2 bases, with 15 bases remaining between them. Germline-derived CDR1 and CDR2 are MDHEN and SYDVKM. The CDR3 reads CAIEAGTPGNTIYF. The CDR3 region has the DNA TGTGCCATCGAGGCGGGGACTCCTGGAAACACCATATATTTT.

The chain has TRBV28 and TRBJ1-2; 9 positions agree with TRBD1. Germline loops: CDR1 MDHEN, CDR2 SYDVKM. The ends lost 7 bases at V and 8 bases at J; junction bases unmatched: 17. CDR3 size: 16 residues. In DNA form, the CDR3 reads TGTGCCAGCACTCTGAATGGAAACCGGGACAGGGACGGCTACACCTTC. Protein: CASTLNGNRDRDGYTF.

The chain recombines TRBV29-1 with TRBJ1-1; D is possibly TRBD1 (5 bases). This CDR3 contains 16 residues. Deletions cut 6 bases from V and 4 bases from J, with 24 bases between. Per the germline V gene, CDR1 is SQVTM and CDR2 is ANQGSEA. This CDR3 is CSVGAVQGKDFTEAFF. The CDR3 DNA reads TGCAGCGTGGGTGCGGTGCAGGGTAAAGATTTCACTGAAGCTTTCTTT.

The CDR3 loop reads CASSETGTGAYEQYF. CDR3 bases: TGTGCCAGCAGCGAAACCGGGACAGGGGCCTACGAGCAGTACTTC. This sequence joins TRBV4-2 and TRBJ2-7, with TRBD1 matching over 10 bases. V lost 5 bases and J lost 2; bases outside the gene matches: 6. This CDR3 region has 15 residues. Germline V CDR1 and CDR2: LGHNA, YNFKEQ.